The following is a T cell receptor (beta chain) sequence with its context. What it recognizes is unknown. The CDR3 runs 14 residues. Germline assignment: CDR1 SGHVS and CDR2 FNYEAQ. V was trimmed by 6 bases and J by 1 base, leaving 12 bases between them. These data come from a study of T cell responses to AZD1222 COVID-19 vaccine. General study points: Just 5 to 7 AZD1222 recipients were seropositive at baseline. Repertoire sampling occurred only after the peak T cell response. Reports say nearly half of spike-specific TCRs go after unmutated variant regions.

Sequenced by immunoSEQ multiplex PCR; TCRdb stores in-frame clones only, minus some. The data hold some 130,000 clones, with 80% to 90% observed a single time. The sequencing here drew on peripheral blood, taken on day 0 of MenACWY control vaccination. The rearrangement uses TRBV7-6 and TRBJ2-5; tentatively, D is TRBD1 (6 bases). The source is an adult in good health. This CDR3 is CASSKTDSQETQYF. For the CDR3, the DNA is TGTGCCAGCAGTAAGACGGACAGCCAAGAGACCCAGTACTTC.